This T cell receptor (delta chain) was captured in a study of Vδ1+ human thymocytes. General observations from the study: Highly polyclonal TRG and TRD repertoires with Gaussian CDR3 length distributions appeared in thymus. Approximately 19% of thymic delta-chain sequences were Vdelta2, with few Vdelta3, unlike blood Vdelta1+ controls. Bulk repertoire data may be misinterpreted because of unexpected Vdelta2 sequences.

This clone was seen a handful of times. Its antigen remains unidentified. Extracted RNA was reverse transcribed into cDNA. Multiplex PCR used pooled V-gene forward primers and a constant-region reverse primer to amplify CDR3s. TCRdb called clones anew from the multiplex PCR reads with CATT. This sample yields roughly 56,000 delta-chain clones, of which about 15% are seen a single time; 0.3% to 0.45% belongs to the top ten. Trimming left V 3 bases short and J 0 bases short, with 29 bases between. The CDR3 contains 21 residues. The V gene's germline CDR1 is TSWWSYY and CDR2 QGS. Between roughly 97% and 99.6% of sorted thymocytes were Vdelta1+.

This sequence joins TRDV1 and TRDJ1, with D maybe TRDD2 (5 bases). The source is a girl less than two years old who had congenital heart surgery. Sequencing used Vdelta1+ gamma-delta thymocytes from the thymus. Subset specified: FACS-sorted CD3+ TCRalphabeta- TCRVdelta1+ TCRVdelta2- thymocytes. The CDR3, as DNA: TGTGCTCTTGGGGATAAACGGAAGGTCGACCTACCCCTCCGCTACACCGATAAACTCATCTTT. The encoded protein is CALGDKRKVDLPLRYTDKLIF.